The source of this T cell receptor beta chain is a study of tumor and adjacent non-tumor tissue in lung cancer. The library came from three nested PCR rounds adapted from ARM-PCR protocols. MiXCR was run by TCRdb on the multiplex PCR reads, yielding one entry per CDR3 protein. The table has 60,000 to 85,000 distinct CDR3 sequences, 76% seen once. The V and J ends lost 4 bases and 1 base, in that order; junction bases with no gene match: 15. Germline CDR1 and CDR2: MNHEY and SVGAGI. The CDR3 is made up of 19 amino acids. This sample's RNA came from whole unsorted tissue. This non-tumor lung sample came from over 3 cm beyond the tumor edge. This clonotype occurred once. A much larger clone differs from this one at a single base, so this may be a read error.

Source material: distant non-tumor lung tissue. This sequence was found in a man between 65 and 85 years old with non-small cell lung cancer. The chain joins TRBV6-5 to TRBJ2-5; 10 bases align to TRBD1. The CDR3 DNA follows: TGTGCCAGCAGTTCCCTCGAGACAGGGGGCTGGCATGTCCAAGAGACCCAGTACTTC. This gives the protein CASSSLETGGWHVQETQYF.